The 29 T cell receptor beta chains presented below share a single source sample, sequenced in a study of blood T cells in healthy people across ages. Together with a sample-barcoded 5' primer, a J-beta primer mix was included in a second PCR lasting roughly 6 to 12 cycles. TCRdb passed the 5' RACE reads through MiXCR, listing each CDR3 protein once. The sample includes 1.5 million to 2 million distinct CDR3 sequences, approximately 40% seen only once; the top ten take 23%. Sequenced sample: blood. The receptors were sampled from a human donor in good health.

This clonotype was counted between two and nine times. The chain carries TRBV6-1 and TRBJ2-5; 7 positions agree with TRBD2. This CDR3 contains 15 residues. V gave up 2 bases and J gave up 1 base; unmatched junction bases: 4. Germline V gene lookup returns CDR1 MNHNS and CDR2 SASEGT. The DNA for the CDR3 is TGTGCCAGCAGTGAATGGCGGGAGTTCCAAGAGACCCAGTACTTC. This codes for CASSEWREFQETQYF.

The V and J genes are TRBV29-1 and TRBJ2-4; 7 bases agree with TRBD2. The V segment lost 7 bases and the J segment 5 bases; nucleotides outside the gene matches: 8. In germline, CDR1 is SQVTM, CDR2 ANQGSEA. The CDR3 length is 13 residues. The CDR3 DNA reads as TGCAGCGCCCGTACTAGCGAGGAAAACATTCAGTACTTC. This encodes CSARTSEENIQYF. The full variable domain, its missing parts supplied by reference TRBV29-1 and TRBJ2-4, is SAVISQKPSRDICQRGTSLTIQCQVDSQVTMMFWYRQQPGQSLTLIATANQGSEATYESGFVIDKFPISRPNLTFSTLTVSNMSPEDSSIYLCSARTSEENIQYFGAGTRLSVL.

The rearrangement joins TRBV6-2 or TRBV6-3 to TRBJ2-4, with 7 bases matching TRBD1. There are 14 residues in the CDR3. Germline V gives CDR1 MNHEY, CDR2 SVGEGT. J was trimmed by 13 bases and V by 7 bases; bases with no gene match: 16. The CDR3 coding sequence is TGTGCCAGCATCCGGGACAGCTCCTCCTATGAGCAGTACTTC. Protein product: CASIRDSSSYEQYF.

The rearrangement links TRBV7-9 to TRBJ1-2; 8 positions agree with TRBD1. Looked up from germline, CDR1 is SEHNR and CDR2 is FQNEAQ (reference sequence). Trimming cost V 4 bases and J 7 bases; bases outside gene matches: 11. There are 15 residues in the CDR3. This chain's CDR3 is CASSSSDRVAVGYTF. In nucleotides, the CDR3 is TGTGCCAGCAGCTCCTCGGACAGGGTGGCTGTTGGCTACACCTTC.

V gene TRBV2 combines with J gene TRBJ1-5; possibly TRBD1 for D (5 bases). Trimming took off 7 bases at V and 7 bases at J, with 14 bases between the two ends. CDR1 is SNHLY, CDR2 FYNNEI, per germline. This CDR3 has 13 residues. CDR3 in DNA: TGTGCCAGCACTCAATGGCGGGGGCAGCCCCAGCATTTT. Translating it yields CASTQWRGQPQHF.

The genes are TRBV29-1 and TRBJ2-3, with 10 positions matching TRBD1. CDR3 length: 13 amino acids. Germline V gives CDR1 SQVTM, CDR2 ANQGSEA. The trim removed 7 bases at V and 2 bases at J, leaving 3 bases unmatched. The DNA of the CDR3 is TGCAGCGCCGGGACAGGGGTCACAGATACGCAGTATTTT. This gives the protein CSAGTGVTDTQYF.

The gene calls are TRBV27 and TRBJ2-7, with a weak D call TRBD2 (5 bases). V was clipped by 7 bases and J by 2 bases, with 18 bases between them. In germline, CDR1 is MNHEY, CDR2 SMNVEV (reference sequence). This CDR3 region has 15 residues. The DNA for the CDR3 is TGTGCCAGCACGCCACGTCCGGGGAGCGCCTACGAGCAGTACTTC. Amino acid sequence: CASTPRPGSAYEQYF.

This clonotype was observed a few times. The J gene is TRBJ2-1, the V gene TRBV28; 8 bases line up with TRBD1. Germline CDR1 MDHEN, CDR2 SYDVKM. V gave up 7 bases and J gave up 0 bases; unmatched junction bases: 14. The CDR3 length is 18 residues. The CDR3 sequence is CASKPSRDRPSSYNEQFF. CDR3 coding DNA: TGTGCCAGCAAACCATCGAGGGACAGGCCGAGCTCCTACAATGAGCAGTTCTTC.

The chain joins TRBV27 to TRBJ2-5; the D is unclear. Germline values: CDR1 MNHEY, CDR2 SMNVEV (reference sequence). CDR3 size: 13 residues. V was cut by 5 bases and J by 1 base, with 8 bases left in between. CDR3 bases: TGTGCCAGCAGTCCCGACTTCCAAGAGACCCAGTACTTC. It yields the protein CASSPDFQETQYF.

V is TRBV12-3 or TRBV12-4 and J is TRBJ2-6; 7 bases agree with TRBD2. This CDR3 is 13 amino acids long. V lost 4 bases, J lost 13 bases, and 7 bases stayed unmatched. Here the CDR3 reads CASSWGGDRVLTF. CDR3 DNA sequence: TGTGCCAGCAGTTGGGGAGGGGATAGGGTCCTGACTTTC.

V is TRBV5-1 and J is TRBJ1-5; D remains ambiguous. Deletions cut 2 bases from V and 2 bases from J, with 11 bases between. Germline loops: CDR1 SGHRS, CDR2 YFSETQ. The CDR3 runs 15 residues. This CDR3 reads CASSFGDGRNQPQHF. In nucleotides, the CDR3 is TGCGCCAGCAGCTTTGGAGACGGTCGCAATCAGCCCCAGCATTTT.

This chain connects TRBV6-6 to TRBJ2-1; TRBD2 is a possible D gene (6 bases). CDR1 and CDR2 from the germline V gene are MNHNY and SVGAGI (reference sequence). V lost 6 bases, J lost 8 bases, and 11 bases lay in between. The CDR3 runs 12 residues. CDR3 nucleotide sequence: TGTGCCAGCAGCCAGTGGAGGGATGAGCAGTTCTTC. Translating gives CASSQWRDEQFF.

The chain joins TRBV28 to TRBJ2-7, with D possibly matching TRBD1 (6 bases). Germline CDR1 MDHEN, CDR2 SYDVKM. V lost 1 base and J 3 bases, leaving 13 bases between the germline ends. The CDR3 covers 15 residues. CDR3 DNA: TGTGCCAGCAGTTTATTCGGAAAGGGGGTCTACGAGCAGTACTTC. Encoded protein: CASSLFGKGVYEQYF.

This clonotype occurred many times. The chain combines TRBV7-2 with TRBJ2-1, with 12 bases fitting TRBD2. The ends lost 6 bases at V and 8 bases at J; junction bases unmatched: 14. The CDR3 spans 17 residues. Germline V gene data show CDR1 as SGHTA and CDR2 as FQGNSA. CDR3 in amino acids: CASRPSTSGGPQDEQFF. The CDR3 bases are TGTGCCAGCAGGCCAAGTACTAGCGGGGGGCCCCAAGATGAGCAGTTCTTC.

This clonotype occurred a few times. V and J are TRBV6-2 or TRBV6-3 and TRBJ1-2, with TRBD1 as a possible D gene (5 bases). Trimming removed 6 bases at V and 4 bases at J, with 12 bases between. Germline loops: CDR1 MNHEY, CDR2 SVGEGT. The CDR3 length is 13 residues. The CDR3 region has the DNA TGTGCCAGCAGACTGGGACGGCTCTATGGCTACACCTTC. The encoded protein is CASRLGRLYGYTF.

The CDR3 is CASSLGHEINYGYTF. CDR3 nucleotide sequence: TGTGCCAGCAGTTTGGGGCACGAGATTAACTATGGCTACACCTTC. The chain uses TRBV12-3 or TRBV12-4 and TRBJ1-2, with D possibly being TRBD1 (5 bases). The CDR3 length is 15 residues. The V end lost 3 bases, the J end lost 1 base, and 12 bases lay between the germline ends.

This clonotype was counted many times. This chain's CDR3 is CASSQDLGFTYEQYF. As DNA, the CDR3 is TGCGCCAGCAGCCAAGATCTCGGGTTCACCTACGAGCAGTACTTC. The V gene is TRBV4-3, the J gene TRBJ2-7; unclear D gene. V lost 0 bases, J lost 2 bases, and 11 bases lay in between. Looked up from germline, CDR1 is LGHNA and CDR2 is YSLEER. This CDR3 has 15 amino acids.

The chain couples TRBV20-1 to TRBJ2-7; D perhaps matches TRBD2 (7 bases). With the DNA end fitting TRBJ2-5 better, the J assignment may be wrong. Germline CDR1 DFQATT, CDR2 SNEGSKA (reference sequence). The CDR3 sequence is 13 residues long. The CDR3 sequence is CSAWGGLMETQYF. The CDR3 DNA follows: TGCAGTGCTTGGGGGGGCCTCATGGAGACCCAGTACTTC.

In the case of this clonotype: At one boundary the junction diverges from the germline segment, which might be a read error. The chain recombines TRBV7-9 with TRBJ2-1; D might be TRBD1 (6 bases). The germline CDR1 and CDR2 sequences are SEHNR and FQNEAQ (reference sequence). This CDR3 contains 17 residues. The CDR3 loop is CASSSLSLDSSYTEQFF. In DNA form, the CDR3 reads TGTGCCAGCAGTTCCTTAAGCCTGGACAGCTCCTACACTGAGCAGTTCTTC.

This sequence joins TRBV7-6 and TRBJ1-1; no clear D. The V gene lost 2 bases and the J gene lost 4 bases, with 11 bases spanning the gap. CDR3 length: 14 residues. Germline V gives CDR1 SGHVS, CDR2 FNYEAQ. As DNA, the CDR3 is TGTGCCAGCAGCTTATCCGGGTCTCGCACTGAAGCTTTCTTT. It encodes CASSLSGSRTEAFF.

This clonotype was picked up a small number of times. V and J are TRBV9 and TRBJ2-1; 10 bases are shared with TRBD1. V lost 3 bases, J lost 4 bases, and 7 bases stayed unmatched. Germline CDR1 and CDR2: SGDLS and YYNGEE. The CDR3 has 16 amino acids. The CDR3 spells CASSAQPGQGYNEQFF. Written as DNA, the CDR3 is TGTGCCAGCAGCGCCCAACCGGGACAGGGGTACAATGAGCAGTTCTTC. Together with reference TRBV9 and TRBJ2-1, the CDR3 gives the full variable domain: DSGVTQTPKHLITATGQRVTLRCSPRSGDLSVYWYQQSLDQGLQFLIQYYNGEERAKGNILERFSAQQFPDLHSELNLSSLELGDSALYFCASSAQPGQGYNEQFFGPGTRLTVL.

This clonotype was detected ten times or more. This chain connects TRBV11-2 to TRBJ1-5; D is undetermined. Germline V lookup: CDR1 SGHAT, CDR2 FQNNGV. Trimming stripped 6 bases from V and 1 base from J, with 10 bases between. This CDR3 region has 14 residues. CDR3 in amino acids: CASSLGRSNQPQHF. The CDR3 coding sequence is TGTGCCAGCAGTTTGGGCAGAAGCAATCAGCCCCAGCATTTT.

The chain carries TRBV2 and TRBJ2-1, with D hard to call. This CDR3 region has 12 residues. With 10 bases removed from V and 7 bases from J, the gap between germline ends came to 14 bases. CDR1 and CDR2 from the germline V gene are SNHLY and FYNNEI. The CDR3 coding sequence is TGTGCCATCACAAATGATGCGAATGAGCAGTTCTTC. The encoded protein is CAITNDANEQFF.

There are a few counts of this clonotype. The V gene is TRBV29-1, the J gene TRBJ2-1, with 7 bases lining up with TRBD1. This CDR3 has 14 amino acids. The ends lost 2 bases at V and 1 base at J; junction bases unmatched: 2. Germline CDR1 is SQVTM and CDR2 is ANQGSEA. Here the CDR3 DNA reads TGCAGCGTTGAATACAGGGGATCCTACAATGAGCAGTTCTTC. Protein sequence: CSVEYRGSYNEQFF.

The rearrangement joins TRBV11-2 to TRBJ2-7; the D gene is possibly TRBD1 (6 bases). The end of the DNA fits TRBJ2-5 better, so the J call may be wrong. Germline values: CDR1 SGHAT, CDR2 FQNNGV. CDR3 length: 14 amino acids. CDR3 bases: TGTGCCAGCAGCAGACGGGACATTAAAGAGACCCAGTACTTC. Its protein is CASSRRDIKETQYF.

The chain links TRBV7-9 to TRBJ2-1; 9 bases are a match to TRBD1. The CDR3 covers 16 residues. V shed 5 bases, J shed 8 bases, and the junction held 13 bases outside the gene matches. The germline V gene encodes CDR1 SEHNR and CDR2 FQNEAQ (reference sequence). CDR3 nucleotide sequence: TGTGCCAGCAGCCCCCCGGACAGGGGTGGCATCGATGAGCAGTTCTTC. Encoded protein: CASSPPDRGGIDEQFF. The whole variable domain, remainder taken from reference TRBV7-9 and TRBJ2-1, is DTGVSQNPRHKITKRGQNVTFRCDPISEHNRLYWYRQTLGQGPEFLTYFQNEAQLEKSRLLSDRFSAERPKGSFSTLEIQRTEQGDSAMYLCASSPPDRGGIDEQFFGPGTRLTVL.

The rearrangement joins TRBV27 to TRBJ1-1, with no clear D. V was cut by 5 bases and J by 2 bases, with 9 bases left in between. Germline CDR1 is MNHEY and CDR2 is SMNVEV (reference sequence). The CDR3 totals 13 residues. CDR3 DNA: TGTGCCAGCAGTCCCGGGATAAACACTGAAGCTTTCTTT. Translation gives CASSPGINTEAFF.

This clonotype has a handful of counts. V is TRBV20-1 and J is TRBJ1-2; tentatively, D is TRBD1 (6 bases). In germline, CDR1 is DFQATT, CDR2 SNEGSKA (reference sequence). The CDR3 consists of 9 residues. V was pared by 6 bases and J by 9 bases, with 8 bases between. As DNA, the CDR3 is TGCAGTGCAAGGGACAGCTACACCTTC. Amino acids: CSARDSYTF.

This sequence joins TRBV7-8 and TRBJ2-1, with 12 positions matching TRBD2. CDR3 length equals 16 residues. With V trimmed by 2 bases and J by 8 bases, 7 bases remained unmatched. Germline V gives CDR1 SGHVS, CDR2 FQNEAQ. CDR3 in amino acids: CASSLLRTSGVDEQFF. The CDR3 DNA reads TGTGCCAGCAGCTTATTACGGACTAGCGGGGTGGATGAGCAGTTCTTC.